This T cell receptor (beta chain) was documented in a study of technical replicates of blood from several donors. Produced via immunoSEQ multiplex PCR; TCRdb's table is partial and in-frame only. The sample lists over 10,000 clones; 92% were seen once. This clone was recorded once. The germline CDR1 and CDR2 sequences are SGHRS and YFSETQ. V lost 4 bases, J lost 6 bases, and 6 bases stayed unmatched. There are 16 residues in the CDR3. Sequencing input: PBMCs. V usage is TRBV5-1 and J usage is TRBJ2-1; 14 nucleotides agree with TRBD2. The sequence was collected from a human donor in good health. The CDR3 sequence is CASSPGGTSGSNEQFF. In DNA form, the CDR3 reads TGCGCCAGCAGCCCGGGGGGGACTAGCGGGAGCAATGAGCAGTTCTTC.